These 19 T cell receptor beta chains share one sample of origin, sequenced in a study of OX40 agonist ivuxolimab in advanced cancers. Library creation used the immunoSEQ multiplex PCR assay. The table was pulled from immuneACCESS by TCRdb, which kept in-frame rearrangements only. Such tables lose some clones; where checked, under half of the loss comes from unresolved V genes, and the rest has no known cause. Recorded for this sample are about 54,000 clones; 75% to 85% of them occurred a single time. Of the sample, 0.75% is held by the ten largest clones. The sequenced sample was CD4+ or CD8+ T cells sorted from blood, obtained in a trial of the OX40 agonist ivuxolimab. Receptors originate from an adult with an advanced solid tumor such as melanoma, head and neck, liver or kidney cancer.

Here the CDR3 reads CASSLGVSNTEAFF. In DNA, the CDR3 is TGTGCCAGCAGCCTAGGGGTCTCGAACACTGAAGCTTTCTTT. The rearrangement links TRBV7-9 to TRBJ1-1, with D possibly TRBD1 on 5 matching bases. V shed 5 bases and J shed 1 base, with 11 bases lying between them. CDR1 is SEHNR, CDR2 FQNEAQ, per germline (reference sequence). This CDR3 is built from 14 residues.

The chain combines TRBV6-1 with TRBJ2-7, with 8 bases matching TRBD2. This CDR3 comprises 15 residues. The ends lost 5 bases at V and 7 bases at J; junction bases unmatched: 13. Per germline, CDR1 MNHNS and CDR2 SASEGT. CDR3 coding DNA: TGTGCCAGCAGTACCCGGGAGGGGTCGACTTGGGAGCAGTACTTC. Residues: CASSTREGSTWEQYF.

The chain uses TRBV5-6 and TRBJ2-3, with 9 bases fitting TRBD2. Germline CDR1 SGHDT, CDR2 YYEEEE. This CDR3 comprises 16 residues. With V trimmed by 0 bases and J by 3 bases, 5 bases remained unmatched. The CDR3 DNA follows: TGTGCCAGCAGCTTGGAGGCTAGCGGGGTGACAGATACGCAGTATTTT. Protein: CASSLEASGVTDTQYF.

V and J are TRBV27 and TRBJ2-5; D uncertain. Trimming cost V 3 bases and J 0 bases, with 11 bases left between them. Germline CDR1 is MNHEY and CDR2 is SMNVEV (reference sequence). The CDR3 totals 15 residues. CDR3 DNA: TGTGCCAGCAGTTTTCTTACCGGGTACCAAGAGACCCAGTACTTC. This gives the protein CASSFLTGYQETQYF.

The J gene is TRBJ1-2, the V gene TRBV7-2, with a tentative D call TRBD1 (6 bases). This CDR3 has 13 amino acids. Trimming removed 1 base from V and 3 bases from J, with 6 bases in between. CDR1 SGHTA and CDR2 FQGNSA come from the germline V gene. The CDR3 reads CASSLGTDYGYTF. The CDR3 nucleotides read TGTGCCAGCAGCTTAGGGACAGACTATGGCTACACCTTC.

CDR3 in DNA: TGTGCCAGCAGTGACTCCAGGGGAAATTCACCCCTCCACTTT. This encodes CASSDSRGNSPLHF. This chain links TRBV6-4 with TRBJ1-6; TRBD1 is a possible D gene (6 bases). The V and J ends lost 0 bases and 7 bases respectively, with 7 bases between them. This CDR3 has 14 amino acids. CDR1 and CDR2 (germline): MRHNA, SNTAGT.

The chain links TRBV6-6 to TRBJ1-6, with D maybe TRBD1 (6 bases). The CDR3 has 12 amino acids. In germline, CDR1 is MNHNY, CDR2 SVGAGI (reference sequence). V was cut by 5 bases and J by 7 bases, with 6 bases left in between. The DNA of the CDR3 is TGTGCCAGCAGTACAGGGAATTCACCCCTCCACTTT. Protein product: CASSTGNSPLHF.

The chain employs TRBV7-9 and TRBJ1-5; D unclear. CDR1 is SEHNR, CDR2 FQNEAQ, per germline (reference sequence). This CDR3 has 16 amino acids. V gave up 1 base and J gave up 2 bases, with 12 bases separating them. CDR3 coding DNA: TGTGCCAGCAGCTTAGGAGGGCCCGGCGGCAATCAGCCCCAGCATTTT. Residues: CASSLGGPGGNQPQHF. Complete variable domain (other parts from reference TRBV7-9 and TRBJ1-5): DTGVSQNPRHKITKRGQNVTFRCDPISEHNRLYWYRQTLGQGPEFLTYFQNEAQLEKSRLLSDRFSAERPKGSFSTLEIQRTEQGDSAMYLCASSLGGPGGNQPQHFGDGTRLSIL.

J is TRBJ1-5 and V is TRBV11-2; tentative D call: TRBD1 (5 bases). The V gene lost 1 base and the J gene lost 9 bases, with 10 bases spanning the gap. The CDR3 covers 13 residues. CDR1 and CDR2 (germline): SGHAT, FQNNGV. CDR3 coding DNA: TGTGCCAGCAGCTTAGTCAGGGAAGGGCCCCAGCATTTT. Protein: CASSLVREGPQHF. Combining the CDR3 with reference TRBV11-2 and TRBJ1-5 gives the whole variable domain EAGVAQSPRYKIIEKRQSVAFWCNPISGHATLYWYQQILGQGPKLLIQFQNNGVVDDSQLPKDRFSAERLKGVDSTLKIQPAKLEDSAVYLCASSLVREGPQHFGDGTRLSIL.

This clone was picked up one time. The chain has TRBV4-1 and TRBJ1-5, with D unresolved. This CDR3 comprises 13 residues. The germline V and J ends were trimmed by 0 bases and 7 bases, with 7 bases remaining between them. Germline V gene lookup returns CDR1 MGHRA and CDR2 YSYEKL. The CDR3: CASSQDRLQPQHF. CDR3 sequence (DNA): TGCGCCAGCAGCCAAGATCGGTTGCAGCCCCAGCATTTT.

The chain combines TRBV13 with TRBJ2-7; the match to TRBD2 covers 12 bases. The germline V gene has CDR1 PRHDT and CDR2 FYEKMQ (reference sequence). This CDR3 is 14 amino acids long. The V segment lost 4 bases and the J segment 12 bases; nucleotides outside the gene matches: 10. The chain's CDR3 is CASSSPRTSGARYF. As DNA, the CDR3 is TGTGCCAGCAGCTCCCCTCGGACTAGCGGGGCCCGGTACTTC.

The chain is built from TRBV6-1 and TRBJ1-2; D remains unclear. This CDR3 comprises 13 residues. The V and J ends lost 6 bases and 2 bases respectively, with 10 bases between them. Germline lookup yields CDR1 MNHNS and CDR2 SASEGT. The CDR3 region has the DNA TGTGCCAGCAGCATGACGGAGAACTATGGCTACACCTTC. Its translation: CASSMTENYGYTF.

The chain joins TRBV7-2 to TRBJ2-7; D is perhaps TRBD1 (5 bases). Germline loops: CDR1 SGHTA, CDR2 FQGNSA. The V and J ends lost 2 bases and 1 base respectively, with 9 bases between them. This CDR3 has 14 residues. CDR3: CASSLWGRSYEQYF. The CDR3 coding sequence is TGTGCCAGCAGCTTATGGGGCAGATCCTACGAGCAGTACTTC.

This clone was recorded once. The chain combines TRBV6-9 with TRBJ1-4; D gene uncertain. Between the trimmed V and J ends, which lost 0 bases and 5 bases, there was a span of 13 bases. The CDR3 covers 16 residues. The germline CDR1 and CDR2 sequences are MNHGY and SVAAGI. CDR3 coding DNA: TGTGCCAGCAGTTATTCTCGAGTCCAGGCGAATGAAAAACTGTTTTTT. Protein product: CASSYSRVQANEKLFF.

CDR3 in DNA: TGTGCCAGCAGCTTGGTTGGGTCCGGGGAGCAGTACTTC. This sequence encodes CASSLVGSGEQYF. The rearrangement uses TRBV5-4 and TRBJ2-7; no definite D call. Per germline, CDR1 SGHNT and CDR2 YYREEE (reference sequence). The CDR3 totals 13 residues. Trimming shortened V by 0 bases and J by 7 bases, and 11 bases separated the two germline ends.

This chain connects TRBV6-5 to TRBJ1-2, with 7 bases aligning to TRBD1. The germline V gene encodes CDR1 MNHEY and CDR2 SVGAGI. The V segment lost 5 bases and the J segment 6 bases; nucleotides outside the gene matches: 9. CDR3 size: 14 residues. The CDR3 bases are TGTGCCAGCAGTAGTACAGGGGTCTGGAATGGCTACACCTTC. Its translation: CASSSTGVWNGYTF.

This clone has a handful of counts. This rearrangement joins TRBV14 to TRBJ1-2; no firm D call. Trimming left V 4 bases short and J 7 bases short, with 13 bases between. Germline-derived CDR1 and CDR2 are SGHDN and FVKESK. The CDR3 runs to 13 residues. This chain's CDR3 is CASSRKQAAGYTF. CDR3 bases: TGTGCCAGCAGCCGCAAACAAGCTGCTGGCTACACCTTC.

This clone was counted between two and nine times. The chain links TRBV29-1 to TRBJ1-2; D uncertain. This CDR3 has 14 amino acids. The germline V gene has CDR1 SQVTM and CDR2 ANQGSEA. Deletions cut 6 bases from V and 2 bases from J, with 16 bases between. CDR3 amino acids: CSVETDIHNYGYTF. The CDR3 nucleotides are TGCAGCGTCGAAACTGACATTCACAACTATGGCTACACCTTC.

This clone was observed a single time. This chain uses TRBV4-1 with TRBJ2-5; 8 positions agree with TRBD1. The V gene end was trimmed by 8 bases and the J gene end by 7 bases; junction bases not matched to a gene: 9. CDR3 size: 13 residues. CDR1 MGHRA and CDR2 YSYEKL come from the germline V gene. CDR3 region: CASGGQAYGTQYF. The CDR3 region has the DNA TGCGCCAGCGGGGGACAGGCGTACGGGACCCAGTACTTC.